A single sample is the source of the 22 T cell receptor beta chains below, sequenced in a study of blood T cell repertoires in COVID-19. TCRdb's table, derived via immunoSEQ multiplex PCR, lists solely in-frame clones and lacks some. Of some 390,000 clones in the sample, about 89% are singletons; the top ten hold 2.3%. Sequencing was done on a sample of peripheral blood. These receptors originate from a woman aged 55 to 70 with COVID-19, enrolled during active disease.

The chain joins TRBV28 to TRBJ1-3; no firm D call. This CDR3 has 12 residues. V dropped 5 bases and J dropped 7 bases, with 9 bases sitting between them. Germline V lookup: CDR1 MDHEN, CDR2 SYDVKM. CDR3 in DNA: TGTGCCAGCAGTCCTAGTCTGAACACCATATATTTT. It codes for CASSPSLNTIYF.

This chain links TRBV6-5 with TRBJ1-2; D possibly corresponds to TRBD1 (6 bases). The CDR3 has 14 residues. The V gene lost 6 bases and the J gene lost 6 bases, with 17 bases spanning the gap. Germline values: CDR1 MNHEY, CDR2 SVGAGI. Here the CDR3 reads CASSQSTGRHGYTF. In DNA, the CDR3 is TGTGCCAGCAGCCAAAGTACAGGGCGCCATGGCTACACCTTC.

The rearrangement uses TRBV7-9 and TRBJ1-2, with D possibly matching TRBD1 (5 bases). The V end was cut by 5 bases, the J end by 3 bases, with 13 bases between. The CDR3 length is 14 residues. Germline CDR1 SEHNR, CDR2 FQNEAQ (reference sequence). The CDR3 nucleotides read TGTGCCAGCAGCGCGGGGGGTTTCGACTATGGCTACACCTTC. It codes for CASSAGGFDYGYTF.

The CDR3 here is CATSRGVRVPDTQYF. DNA for the CDR3: TGTGCCACCAGCAGAGGTGTCAGGGTTCCAGATACGCAGTATTTT. The rearrangement uses TRBV15 and TRBJ2-3; tentative D call: TRBD1 (5 bases). CDR1 is LNHNV and CDR2 is YYDKDF in the germline V gene (reference sequence). CDR3 length: 15 amino acids. Deletions cut 1 base from V and 4 bases from J, with 12 bases between.

This clone is a singleton in its sample. The rearrangement joins TRBV5-6 to TRBJ1-1; 7 nucleotides match TRBD1. Germline lookup yields CDR1 SGHDT and CDR2 YYEEEE. The CDR3 sequence is 16 residues long. J gave up 10 bases and V 4 bases, and 19 bases lay outside the gene matches. CDR3 region: CASSPADRVFDFGAFF. The CDR3 nucleotides are TGTGCCAGCAGCCCCGCAGACAGGGTTTTCGATTTTGGAGCTTTCTTT.

This clone was detected a few times. This chain uses TRBV6-5 with TRBJ1-4; weak D call: TRBD1 (5 bases). Trimming stripped 5 bases from V and 8 bases from J, with 18 bases between. The CDR3 covers 15 residues. CDR1 and CDR2 from the germline V gene are MNHEY and SVGAGI. CDR3 nucleotides: TGTGCCAGCAGTACCCGTAGCTGGGAGGGGGAAAAACTGTTTTTT. It codes for CASSTRSWEGEKLFF.

The rearrangement links TRBV30 to TRBJ1-3; 9 bases agree with TRBD1. V was clipped by 2 bases and J by 8 bases; unmatched bases: 13. CDR1 and CDR2 (germline): GTSNPN, SVGIG (reference sequence). CDR3 size: 16 residues. CDR3 residues: CAWSTSGTGYGHTIYF. The CDR3 DNA sequence: TGTGCCTGGAGTACCTCCGGGACAGGGTATGGGCACACCATATATTTT. Drawing the rest from reference TRBV30 and TRBJ1-3, the complete variable domain is SQTIHQWPATLVQPVGSPLSLECTVEGTSNPNLYWYRQAAGRGLQLLFYSVGIGQISSEVPQNLSASRPQDRQFILSSKKLLLSDSGFYLCAWSTSGTGYGHTIYFGEGSWLTVV.

The chain links TRBV3-1 (or the pseudogene TRBV3-2) to TRBJ2-5, with D perhaps matching TRBD1 (5 bases). Germline CDR1 LGHDT, CDR2 YNNKEL (reference sequence). Trimming cost V 4 bases and J 3 bases, with 15 bases left between them. The CDR3 loop spans 15 amino acids. CDR3 amino acids: CASSPPRQPKETQYF. CDR3 nucleotides: TGTGCCAGCAGCCCTCCGAGACAGCCTAAAGAGACCCAGTACTTC.

The chain joins TRBV5-1 to TRBJ2-1, with TRBD1 as a possible D gene (6 bases). This CDR3 comprises 14 residues. Germline loops: CDR1 SGHRS, CDR2 YFSETQ. V gave up 2 bases and J gave up 5 bases, with 11 bases separating them. CDR3 DNA sequence: TGCGCCAGCAGCTTACAGGGTTCGGACAATGAGCAGTTCTTC. Protein sequence: CASSLQGSDNEQFF.

The V and J genes are TRBV7-9 and TRBJ1-2; 7 bases are a match to TRBD1. The CDR3 has 16 residues. CDR1 SEHNR and CDR2 FQNEAQ come from the germline V gene (reference sequence). J was trimmed by 4 bases and V by 1 base; bases with no gene match: 9. CDR3 bases: TGTGCCAGCAGCTTAGAAGGGGGCTCCCAGGCCTATGGCTACACCTTC. This sequence encodes CASSLEGGSQAYGYTF.

V and J are TRBV19 and TRBJ2-2; 7 nucleotides match TRBD2. J gave up 0 bases and V 7 bases, and 11 bases lay outside the gene matches. Germline values: CDR1 LNHDA, CDR2 SQIVND (reference sequence). This CDR3 comprises 17 residues. CDR3 residues: CASTAGVGFANTGELFF. The CDR3 DNA follows: TGTGCCAGTACCGCGGGGGTGGGGTTCGCGAACACCGGGGAGCTGTTTTTT.

The chain carries TRBV29-1 and TRBJ2-1; 8 positions match TRBD1. The CDR3 consists of 13 residues. V trimming: 6 bases; J trimming: 4 bases; junction bases outside the gene matches: 5. Germline values: CDR1 SQVTM, CDR2 ANQGSEA. The CDR3 protein is CSVGQESYNEQFF. CDR3 DNA sequence: TGCAGCGTGGGACAGGAGAGTTACAATGAGCAGTTCTTC.

This chain links TRBV5-1 with TRBJ2-5, with 8 bases matching TRBD2. CDR3 size: 15 residues. The V and J ends lost 0 bases and 3 bases, in that order; junction bases with no gene match: 4. Germline loops: CDR1 SGHRS, CDR2 YFSETQ. This chain's CDR3 is CASSLASSGKETQYF. The CDR3 DNA is TGCGCCAGCAGCTTGGCAAGTAGCGGGAAAGAGACCCAGTACTTC.

CDR3 amino acids: CASSPQGRNQPQHF. The DNA for the CDR3 is TGTGCCAGCTCACCCCAGGGGCGGAATCAGCCCCAGCATTTT. The chain recombines TRBV18 with TRBJ1-5; possibly TRBD1 for D (6 bases). CDR1 is KGHSH and CDR2 is LQKENI in the germline V gene. The V end was cut by 3 bases, the J end by 4 bases, with 10 bases between. The CDR3 runs 14 residues.

The genes are TRBV5-1 and TRBJ1-1; 10 bases are shared with TRBD1. The CDR3 contains 14 residues. Germline trimming cut 4 bases from V and 3 bases from J; bases unmatched to any gene: 3. CDR1 is SGHRS and CDR2 is YFSETQ in the germline V gene. The CDR3 region is CASSPDRGYTEAFF. The CDR3 DNA sequence: TGCGCCAGCAGCCCGGACAGGGGGTACACTGAAGCTTTCTTT.

The chain is built from TRBV19 and TRBJ2-7; 7 positions agree with TRBD2. V was pared by 4 bases and J by 3 bases, with 6 bases of the junction left unmatched. From germline, CDR1 is LNHDA and CDR2 SQIVND (reference sequence). The CDR3 extends over 14 amino acids. The DNA for the CDR3 is TGTGCCAGTAGTACCCCCGGACTAGACTACGAGCAGTACTTC. Protein sequence: CASSTPGLDYEQYF.

This clone has just a few counts. The gene calls are TRBV6-5 and TRBJ1-5, with 8 positions matching TRBD1. Germline V gene data show CDR1 as MNHEY and CDR2 as SVGAGI. This CDR3 comprises 15 residues. Unmatched junction bases numbered 11, after V lost 4 bases and J lost 9 bases. CDR3 in amino acids: CASSSGTPTGGPQHF. As DNA, the CDR3 is TGTGCCAGCAGTTCCGGTACCCCAACAGGGGGGCCCCAGCATTTT.

The chain employs TRBV12-3 or TRBV12-4 and TRBJ1-1; a possible D gene is TRBD1 (6 bases). This CDR3 contains 11 residues. Trimming left V 1 base short and J 11 bases short, with 8 bases between. CDR3 bases: TGTGCCAGCAGTTTAGGGGGGCAGGCTTTCTTT. It translates to CASSLGGQAFF.

The J gene is TRBJ2-1, the V gene TRBV7-8; TRBD2 might be the D (7 bases). The V end was cut by 1 base, the J end by 0 bases, with 13 bases between. Germline CDR1 SGHVS, CDR2 FQNEAQ. CDR3 length: 17 residues. CDR3 residues: CASSLVPAGASYNEQFF. The CDR3 DNA sequence: TGTGCCAGCAGCTTAGTTCCCGCGGGGGCCTCCTACAATGAGCAGTTCTTC. The whole variable domain, filled in from reference TRBV7-8 and TRBJ2-1, reads GAGVSQSPRYKVAKRGQDVALRCDPISGHVSLFWYQQALGQGPEFLTYFQNEAQLDKSGLPSDRFFAERPEGSVSTLKIQRTQQEDSAVYLCASSLVPAGASYNEQFFGPGTRLTVL.

This chain uses TRBV19 with TRBJ1-1; D gene uncertain. Trimming took off 6 bases at V and 2 bases at J, with 4 bases between the two ends. Germline CDR1 is LNHDA and CDR2 is SQIVND (reference sequence). The CDR3 sequence is 11 residues long. The CDR3, as DNA: TGTGCCAGTAGGCGCAACACTGAAGCTTTCTTT. Its translation: CASRRNTEAFF.

V and J are TRBV28 and TRBJ1-1, with 8 bases matching TRBD1. The germline CDR1 and CDR2 sequences are MDHEN and SYDVKM. J lost 4 bases, V lost 6 bases, and 7 bases had no gene match. This CDR3 has 14 amino acids. CDR3 loop: CASRYMDRATEAFF. CDR3 bases: TGTGCCAGCAGATACATGGACAGGGCCACTGAAGCTTTCTTT.

This clone was recorded only once. CDR3 coding DNA: TGTGCCAGCAGCACATCCGACAGGGGGCAGGGGACCCAGTACTTC. Translation gives CASSTSDRGQGTQYF. V usage is TRBV5-6 and J usage is TRBJ2-5, with 10 bases matching TRBD1. The trim removed 4 bases at V and 7 bases at J, leaving 10 bases unmatched. CDR1 and CDR2 from the germline V gene are SGHDT and YYEEEE. The CDR3 is made up of 15 amino acids.